This TCR beta chain is drawn from a study of cytomegalovirus exposure and HLA in healthy donors. Trimming cost V 5 bases and J 1 base; bases outside gene matches: 5. Germline V gives CDR1 MDHEN, CDR2 SYDVKM. The CDR3 length is 16 residues. In the PCR, 60 Vbeta and 13 Jbeta primers were used. Assay: immunoSEQ multiplex PCR; the TCRdb copy retains only in-frame clones and omits some. Here the sample spans some 140,000 clones, approximately 80% being singletons. The rearrangement uses TRBV28 and TRBJ2-4, with TRBD2 identical over 10 bases. The source of this sequence is a man aged 25-45 years in good health and CMV-seropositive. The specimen sequenced was PBMCs. In DNA, the CDR3 is TGTGCCAGCAGTCAGAGCGGGAGGGTTGCCAAAAACATTCAGTACTTC. It translates to CASSQSGRVAKNIQYF. Together with reference TRBV28 and TRBJ2-4, the CDR3 gives the full variable domain: DVKVTQSSRYLVKRTGEKVFLECVQDMDHENMFWYRQDPGLGLRLIYFSYDVKMKEKGDIPEGYSVSREKKERFSLILESASTNQTSMYLCASSQSGRVAKNIQYFGAGTRLSVL.